This T cell receptor (beta chain) appears in the sequencing data of a study of cytomegalovirus exposure and HLA in healthy donors. PCR was performed using 60 Vbeta and 13 Jbeta primers. The repertoire was sequenced with immunoSEQ multiplex PCR; TCRdb's copy has only in-frame clones and lacks some. The sample's table shows about 160,000 clones. J was trimmed by 8 bases and V by 2 bases; bases with no gene match: 6. CDR1 is SGDLS, CDR2 YYNGEE, per germline. This CDR3 has 14 residues. With respect to this clone: Antigen unknown.

Findings of the study overall: Sequence variants that were highly shared formed a cluster that was likely a sequencing artifact.

The genes are TRBV9 and TRBJ2-1; 8 bases agree with TRBD2. The specimen was PBMCs. This clonotype originated in a woman in her fifties or sixties in good health and CMV-seronegative. The CDR3 protein is CASSVLSGEDEQFF. CDR3 nucleotides: TGTGCCAGCAGCGTCCTTAGCGGGGAGGATGAGCAGTTCTTC.